One and the same sample provided the 30 T cell receptor beta chains below, sequenced in a study of blood T cell repertoires in COVID-19. Measured with immunoSEQ multiplex PCR; TCRdb has only the in-frame clones, and not every one. The sample lists about 71,000 clones; around 84% were seen once. Sequenced input: peripheral blood. The source is a middle-aged man with active COVID-19.

The gene calls are TRBV11-2 and TRBJ1-6; D gene unclear. The CDR3 covers 17 residues. Trimming removed 4 bases from V and 7 bases from J, with 20 bases in between. Per the germline V gene, CDR1 is SGHAT and CDR2 is FQNNGV. Here the CDR3 reads CASSSPGGFTRNSPLHF. The CDR3 nucleotides are TGTGCCAGCAGCTCCCCTGGAGGGTTTACTCGCAATTCACCCCTCCACTTT.

This chain joins TRBV3-1 (or the pseudogene TRBV3-2) and TRBJ2-1, with D perhaps TRBD1 (6 bases). Germline lookup yields CDR1 LGHDT and CDR2 YNNKEL (reference sequence). The V gene lost 6 bases and the J gene lost 10 bases, with 13 bases spanning the gap. This CDR3 has 12 residues. The CDR3 protein is CASRYLGGEQFF. Written as DNA, the CDR3 is TGTGCCAGCAGGTATCTTGGGGGCGAGCAGTTCTTC.

This rearrangement joins TRBV30 to TRBJ2-2; TRBD2 might be the D (5 bases). In germline, CDR1 is GTSNPN, CDR2 SVGIG (reference sequence). The CDR3 has 16 amino acids. V gave up 1 base and J gave up 1 base, with 13 bases separating them. The CDR3 DNA is TGTGCCTGGAGTGCAGCGGCTAACCAGAACACCGGGGAGCTGTTTTTT. It translates to CAWSAAANQNTGELFF.

V usage is TRBV11-2 and J usage is TRBJ2-5, with D perhaps matching TRBD2 (5 bases). V gave up 7 bases and J gave up 5 bases, with 17 bases separating them. The CDR3 consists of 14 residues. CDR1 SGHAT and CDR2 FQNNGV come from the germline V gene. As DNA, the CDR3 is TGTGCCAGCACCCTACGAGGGATGCGGGAGACCCAGTACTTC. Amino acids: CASTLRGMRETQYF.

The chain combines TRBV24-1 with TRBJ2-7, with D possibly matching TRBD2 (6 bases). V lost 5 bases, J lost 11 bases, and 18 bases lay in between. The CDR3 loop spans 13 amino acids. Germline V CDR1 and CDR2: KGHDR, SFDVKD. The CDR3 is CATSVPWVWGEYV. CDR3 DNA: TGTGCCACCAGTGTCCCTTGGGTATGGGGGGAGTACGTC.

This chain connects TRBV6-6 to TRBJ1-1; the match to TRBD1 covers 7 bases. The CDR3 is made up of 14 amino acids. J lost 1 base, V lost 6 bases, and 5 bases had no gene match. Germline CDR1 and CDR2: MNHNY and SVGAGI (reference sequence). DNA for the CDR3: TGTGCCAGCAGACCGGGACAGAGGAACACTGAAGCTTTCTTT. It codes for CASRPGQRNTEAFF.

The J gene is TRBJ2-3, the V gene TRBV6-5; TRBD1 matches 8 bases. Germline V lookup: CDR1 MNHEY, CDR2 SVGAGI. J lost 4 bases, V lost 6 bases, and 6 bases had no gene match. CDR3 length: 14 amino acids. The CDR3 protein is CASSSRQGSDTQYF. The CDR3 DNA follows: TGTGCCAGCAGCTCACGACAGGGGTCAGATACGCAGTATTTT.

V and J are TRBV7-2 and TRBJ2-5; maybe TRBD1 (6 bases). The CDR3 has 15 amino acids. Looked up from germline, CDR1 is SGHTA and CDR2 is FQGNSA. Deletions cut 2 bases from V and 0 bases from J, with 10 bases between. The CDR3 loop reads CASSLTGWYQETQYF. In DNA form, the CDR3 reads TGTGCCAGCAGCTTAACAGGGTGGTACCAAGAGACCCAGTACTTC.

DNA for the CDR3: TGTGCCAGTAGTAGGTTGGCTAGCGGAGCCACAGATACGCAGTATTTT. Amino acids: CASSRLASGATDTQYF. The chain is built from TRBV19 and TRBJ2-3, with 7 bases that match TRBD2. CDR3 length: 16 residues. CDR1 LNHDA and CDR2 SQIVND come from the germline V gene (reference sequence). Losses at the gene ends were 4 bases for V and 2 bases for J; bases not matched to a gene: 9.

As DNA, the CDR3 is TGTGCCAGCAGGGCAGGGGATCCCTATGGCTACACCTTC. Its protein is CASRAGDPYGYTF. The chain is built from TRBV6-5 and TRBJ1-2, with TRBD1 as a possible D gene (6 bases). V was pared by 6 bases and J by 4 bases, with 12 bases between. The CDR3 is made up of 13 amino acids. CDR1 and CDR2 (germline): MNHEY, SVGAGI.

The chain is built from TRBV19 and TRBJ1-6, with D maybe TRBD1 (5 bases). The germline gives CDR1 LNHDA, CDR2 SQIVND (reference sequence). This CDR3 has 15 amino acids. The V end lost 1 base, the J end lost 3 bases, and 7 bases lay between the germline ends. The CDR3 region is CASSIGQSYNSPLHF. The CDR3 DNA is TGTGCCAGTAGTATAGGACAGAGCTATAATTCACCCCTCCACTTT. Variable domain in full (rest from reference TRBV19 and TRBJ1-6): DGGITQSPKYLFRKEGQNVTLSCEQNLNHDAMYWYRQDPGQGLRLIYYSQIVNDFQKGDIAEGYSVSREKKESFPLTVTSAQKNPTAFYLCASSIGQSYNSPLHFGNGTRLTVT.

The chain links TRBV12-5 to TRBJ2-3; D call uncertain. V was trimmed by 4 bases and J by 3 bases, leaving 2 bases between them. Looked up from germline, CDR1 is LGHNT and CDR2 is FRNRAP. This CDR3 comprises 11 residues. CDR3 sequence: CASGSTDTQYF. The CDR3, as DNA: TGTGCTAGTGGTTCAACAGATACGCAGTATTTT.

The chain links TRBV7-2 to TRBJ2-1, with 9 positions matching TRBD2. The trim removed 5 bases at V and 5 bases at J, leaving 10 bases unmatched. The CDR3 extends over 16 amino acids. CDR1 and CDR2 from the germline V gene are SGHTA and FQGNSA. The CDR3 DNA reads TGTGCCAGCAGCGCCCAGGGACTAGCTATCAACAATGAGCAGTTCTTC. Protein sequence: CASSAQGLAINNEQFF.

The CDR3 DNA follows: TGTGCCAGTAGTTCCGGGGGGGCGAGCAGCACAGATACGCAGTATTTT. Protein: CASSSGGASSTDTQYF. V usage is TRBV19 and J usage is TRBJ2-3; 8 bases map to TRBD2. V shed 5 bases and J 0 bases; nucleotides not matched to a gene: 7. CDR3 length: 16 residues. Germline V CDR1 and CDR2: LNHDA, SQIVND (reference sequence).

The chain combines TRBV7-9 with TRBJ2-3, with 8 bases matching TRBD2. The CDR3 extends over 14 amino acids. V shed 5 bases, J shed 1 base, and the junction held 2 bases outside the gene matches. From germline, CDR1 is SEHNR and CDR2 FQNEAQ (reference sequence). The CDR3 loop reads CASSALAGTDTQYF. DNA of the CDR3: TGTGCCAGCAGCGCACTAGCGGGCACAGATACGCAGTATTTT.

The rearrangement links TRBV7-7 to TRBJ2-5; the match to TRBD1 covers 9 bases. The CDR3 has 16 residues. J gave up 5 bases and V 0 bases, and 7 bases lay outside the gene matches. CDR1 and CDR2 from the germline V gene are SSHAT and FNYEAQ (reference sequence). The CDR3 protein is CASSLAPQGAGETQYF. CDR3 sequence (DNA): TGTGCCAGCAGCTTAGCGCCACAGGGGGCTGGGGAGACCCAGTACTTC.

The V gene is TRBV5-8, the J gene TRBJ2-7, with TRBD2 identical over 7 bases. Germline assignment: CDR1 SGHTS and CDR2 YDEGEE. V lost 5 bases and J lost 3; bases outside the gene matches: 8. The CDR3 runs to 14 residues. CDR3 in amino acids: CASRAREIGYEQYV. The CDR3 DNA is TGTGCCAGCAGGGCGCGGGAGATCGGCTACGAGCAGTACGTC.

The rearrangement uses TRBV19 and TRBJ1-3; TRBD1 aligns across 12 bases. The V and J ends lost 6 bases and 2 bases, in that order; junction bases with no gene match: 8. This CDR3 has 17 residues. Looked up from germline, CDR1 is LNHDA and CDR2 is SQIVND (reference sequence). CDR3 bases: TGTGCCAGTAGGCCAGGGGGACAGGGGGCGGCTGGAAACACCATATATTTT. It encodes CASRPGGQGAAGNTIYF.

This chain uses TRBV10-1 with TRBJ2-3; possibly TRBD1 for D (5 bases). The CDR3 spans 14 residues. From germline, CDR1 is WNHNN and CDR2 SYGVQD (reference sequence). V gave up 5 bases and J gave up 0 bases, with 9 bases separating them. CDR3 coding DNA: TGCGCCAGCAGTAGGGGAACTAGCACAGATACGCAGTATTTT. Residues: CASSRGTSTDTQYF.

The chain links TRBV24-1 to TRBJ1-5; 7 positions match TRBD1. The germline gives CDR1 KGHDR, CDR2 SFDVKD. Trimming took 4 bases from V and 4 from J; bases not matched to a gene: 9. The CDR3 length is 16 residues. Here the CDR3 DNA reads TGTGCCACCAGTGAAGGTAACAGGGGATGGAATCAGCCCCAGCATTTT. Translating gives CATSEGNRGWNQPQHF.

This rearrangement joins TRBV19 to TRBJ1-4; the D is unclear. CDR1 and CDR2 (germline): LNHDA, SQIVND (reference sequence). This CDR3 contains 17 residues. Deletions cut 0 bases from V and 6 bases from J, with 17 bases between. The CDR3 region is CASSIEKGGPRDEKLFF. The DNA for the CDR3 is TGTGCCAGTAGTATAGAAAAAGGAGGCCCTAGGGATGAAAAACTGTTTTTT.

This chain links TRBV14 with TRBJ2-7; a weak D match, TRBD1 (6 bases). CDR1 and CDR2 (germline): SGHDN, FVKESK. V was trimmed by 2 bases and J by 2 bases, leaving 10 bases between them. The CDR3 is 14 residues long. The CDR3 DNA reads TGTGCCAGCAGCCAATGGGCAGGGGCCTACGAGCAGTACTTC. Its protein product is CASSQWAGAYEQYF.

The chain is built from TRBV4-1 and TRBJ2-5; TRBD2 agrees at 8 bases. Germline loops: CDR1 MGHRA, CDR2 YSYEKL. The CDR3 length is 15 residues. V lost 0 bases and J lost 5; bases outside the gene matches: 5. This CDR3 reads CASSQDSGGRETQYF. The CDR3 DNA sequence: TGCGCCAGCAGCCAAGACTCGGGGGGGAGGGAGACCCAGTACTTC.

This clone has just one count. V usage is TRBV2 and J usage is TRBJ1-2; D gene uncertain. Trimming took off 8 bases at V and 4 bases at J, with 11 bases between the two ends. The CDR3 is made up of 12 amino acids. Germline assignment: CDR1 SNHLY and CDR2 FYNNEI. The CDR3 nucleotides read TGTGCCAGCGCTGGAGAGGTCTATGGCTACACCTTC. Protein sequence: CASAGEVYGYTF.

The chain is built from TRBV27 and TRBJ1-1; TRBD1 matches 7 bases. CDR1 is MNHEY, CDR2 SMNVEV, per germline (reference sequence). The V gene end was trimmed by 5 bases and the J gene end by 3 bases; junction bases not matched to a gene: 9. CDR3 length: 15 amino acids. The CDR3 DNA reads TGTGCCAGCAGTATGACAGGGTGGGGGGACACTGAAGCTTTCTTT. Its translation: CASSMTGWGDTEAFF.

CDR3 amino acids: CASSMLAGETGELFF. CDR3 sequence (DNA): TGTGCCAGTAGTATGCTAGCGGGGGAAACCGGGGAGCTGTTTTTT. The chain recombines TRBV19 with TRBJ2-2; TRBD2 agrees at 10 bases. Germline V gene lookup returns CDR1 LNHDA and CDR2 SQIVND (reference sequence). The CDR3 spans 15 residues. J lost 5 bases, V lost 3 bases, and 3 bases had no gene match.

A single count supports this clone. The chain uses TRBV5-4 and TRBJ2-7; D remains unclear. The CDR3 is made up of 13 amino acids. The V end lost 0 bases, the J end lost 4 bases, and 8 bases lay between the germline ends. From germline, CDR1 is SGHNT and CDR2 YYREEE (reference sequence). The CDR3 DNA sequence: TGTGCCAGCAGCTTGGTATCCACATACGAGCAGTACTTC. This sequence encodes CASSLVSTYEQYF.

The V gene is TRBV10-2, the J gene TRBJ2-5; D gene ambiguous. CDR1 WSHSY and CDR2 SAAADI come from the germline V gene. Trimming shortened V by 5 bases and J by 2 bases, and 6 bases separated the two germline ends. The CDR3 runs 12 residues. The CDR3 nucleotides read TGCGCCAGCAGTCAATTGCAAGAGACCCAGTACTTC. Translating gives CASSQLQETQYF.

The rearrangement uses TRBV5-5 and TRBJ2-7; D is uncertain. Trimming cost V 0 bases and J 3 bases, with 10 bases left between them. The germline CDR1 and CDR2 sequences are SGHKS and YYEKEE (reference sequence). The CDR3 spans 14 residues. The CDR3 DNA reads as TGTGCCAGCAGCTTGGTGGCAGGTAGCTACGAGCAGTACGTC. The encoded protein is CASSLVAGSYEQYV.

V gene TRBV5-5 combines with J gene TRBJ1-1; D might be TRBD1 (5 bases). Germline V CDR1 and CDR2: SGHKS, YYEKEE (reference sequence). V dropped 5 bases and J dropped 1 base, with 27 bases sitting between them. The CDR3 is made up of 19 amino acids. CDR3 sequence reads: CASRPGAFGGRRENTEAFF. The CDR3, as DNA: TGTGCCAGCAGACCTGGGGCCTTCGGAGGCAGGCGGGAGAACACTGAAGCTTTCTTT.